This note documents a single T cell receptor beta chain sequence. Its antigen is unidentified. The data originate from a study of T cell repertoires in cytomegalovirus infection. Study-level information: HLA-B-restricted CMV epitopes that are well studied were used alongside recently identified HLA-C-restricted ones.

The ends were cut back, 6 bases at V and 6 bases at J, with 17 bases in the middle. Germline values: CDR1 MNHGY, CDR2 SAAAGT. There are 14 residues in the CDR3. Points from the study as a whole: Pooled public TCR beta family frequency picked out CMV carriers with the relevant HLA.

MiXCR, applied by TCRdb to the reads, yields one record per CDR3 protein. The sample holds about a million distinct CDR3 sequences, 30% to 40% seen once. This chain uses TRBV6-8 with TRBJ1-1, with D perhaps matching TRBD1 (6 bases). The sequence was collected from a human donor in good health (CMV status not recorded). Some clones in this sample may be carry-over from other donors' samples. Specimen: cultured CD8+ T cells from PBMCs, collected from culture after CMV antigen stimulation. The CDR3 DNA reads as TGTGCCAGCAGACCTACAGGGCGAATCCCTGAAGCTTTCTTT. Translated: CASRPTGRIPEAFF.